The 2 T cell receptor beta chains given below trace back to one sample, sequenced in a study of beta chain features in type 1 diabetes. Of the isolated RNA, all was reverse transcribed, and so the sequenced material was expressed TCRB transcripts. Assay used: immunoSEQ multiplex PCR; TCRdb lists only in-frame clones, some missing. The table lists hundreds of thousands of clones, about a sixth of them singletons. The sample consisted of naive CD4+ T cells from blood. The receptors originated from a man between 18 and 29 years old in good health.

The V call is TRBV4-1, the J call TRBJ1-5; D might be TRBD1 (5 bases). Trimming left V 1 base short and J 0 bases short, with 10 bases between. Germline loops: CDR1 MGHRA, CDR2 YSYEKL. The CDR3 is 16 residues long. CDR3 in amino acids: CASSQAGRGSNQPQHF. CDR3 DNA: TGCGCCAGCAGCCAAGCTGGGAGGGGTAGCAATCAGCCCCAGCATTTT.

This clone was observed a handful of times. The chain has TRBV14 and TRBJ2-3; D is uncertain. The CDR3 contains 14 residues. The V end was cut by 1 base, the J end by 1 base, with 6 bases between. Germline-derived CDR1 and CDR2 are SGHDN and FVKESK. DNA for the CDR3: TGTGCCAGCAGCCAAGTGTACCGCACAGATACGCAGTATTTT. Protein sequence: CASSQVYRTDTQYF.